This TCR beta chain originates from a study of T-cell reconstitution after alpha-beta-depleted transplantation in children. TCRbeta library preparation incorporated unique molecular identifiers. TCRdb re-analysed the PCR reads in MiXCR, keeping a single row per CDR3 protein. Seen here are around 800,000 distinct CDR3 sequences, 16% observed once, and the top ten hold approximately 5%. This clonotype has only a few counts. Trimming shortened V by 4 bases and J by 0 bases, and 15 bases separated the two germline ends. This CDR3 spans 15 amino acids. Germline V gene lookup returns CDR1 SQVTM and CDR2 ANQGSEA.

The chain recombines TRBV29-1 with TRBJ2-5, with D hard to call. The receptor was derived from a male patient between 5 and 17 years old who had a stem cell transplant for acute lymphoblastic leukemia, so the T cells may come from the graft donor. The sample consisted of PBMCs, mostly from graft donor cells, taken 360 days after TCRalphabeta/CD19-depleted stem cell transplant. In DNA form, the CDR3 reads TGCAGCGTTGGCCCCCTGGACCCAGACCAAGAGACCCAGTACTTC. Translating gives CSVGPLDPDQETQYF.